A selection of T cell receptor beta chains follows, all from one sample in a study of cytomegalovirus exposure and HLA in healthy donors. Assay: immunoSEQ multiplex PCR; the TCRdb copy retains only in-frame clones and omits some. The profile shows approximately 88,000 clones, around 77% of them singletons. The specimen was PBMCs. These receptors were collected from a man aged 25-45 years in good health and CMV-seronegative. The CDR3 runs from the conserved cysteine through the conserved F or W. Fields, in order: D gene, clone size, J gene, V gene, CDR3 length, CDR3 DNA, CDR3 protein. A D gene is named only where the DNA matches it firmly. Size values are once, few and many counts, or a class for expanded clones, and some rows have none.

d_call: TRBD1
clone_size: -
j_call: TRBJ1-2
v_call: TRBV7-9
cdr3_length: 15
cdr3_nt: TGTGCCAGCAGCTACGGGACAGGGGGTTTATCGGGCTACACCTTC
cdr3_aa: CASSYGTGGLSGYTF

d_call: -
clone_size: -
j_call: TRBJ1-1
v_call: TRBV7-9
cdr3_length: 17
cdr3_nt: TGTGCCAGCCCCGAGGGGCTGGACAGAGGAATGAACACTGAAGCTTTCTTT
cdr3_aa: CASPEGLDRGMNTEAFF

d_call: -
clone_size: -
j_call: TRBJ2-7
v_call: TRBV7-6
cdr3_length: 14
cdr3_nt: TGTGCCAGCAGCTTGGGACATTGGGACTACGAGCGGTACTTC
cdr3_aa: CASSLGHWDYERYF

d_call: TRBD2
clone_size: few
j_call: TRBJ2-2
v_call: TRBV7-2
cdr3_length: 17
cdr3_nt: TGTGCCAGCAGTTCCGGACTAGCCTCCTTGAACACCGGGGAGCTGTTTTTT
cdr3_aa: CASSSGLASLNTGELFF

d_call: TRBD1
clone_size: -
j_call: TRBJ2-3
v_call: TRBV6-5
cdr3_length: 16
cdr3_nt: TGTGCCAGCAGTTACGCAGGGGGACAGGGCACAGATACGCAGTATTTT
cdr3_aa: CASSYAGGQGTDTQYF

d_call: -
clone_size: -
j_call: TRBJ1-5
v_call: TRBV6-5
cdr3_length: 15
cdr3_nt: TGTGCCAGCAGTAGGGGTGTCGGGGGGAGTCAGCCCCAGCATTTT
cdr3_aa: CASSRGVGGSQPQHF

d_call: -
clone_size: -
j_call: TRBJ2-7
v_call: TRBV2
cdr3_length: 15
cdr3_nt: TGTGCCAGCAGTGATGACGGGTATAGTGTCTACGAGCAGTACTTC
cdr3_aa: CASSDDGYSVYEQYF

d_call: -
clone_size: -
j_call: TRBJ1-1
v_call: TRBV5-1
cdr3_length: 17
cdr3_nt: TGCGCCAGCAGCGTACCCGGTGGGACGGGGGTGAACACTGAAGCTTTCTTT
cdr3_aa: CASSVPGGTGVNTEAFF

d_call: -
clone_size: few
j_call: TRBJ1-1
v_call: TRBV10-2
cdr3_length: 13
cdr3_nt: TGCGCCAGCAGTGAGTCGTATGGGAGTGAAGCTTTCTTT
cdr3_aa: CASSESYGSEAFF

d_call: -
clone_size: -
j_call: TRBJ2-1
v_call: TRBV11-2
cdr3_length: 15
cdr3_nt: TGTGCCAGCAGCTTAGAGTCTAGCTCCTACAATGAGCAGTTCTTC
cdr3_aa: CASSLESSSYNEQFF